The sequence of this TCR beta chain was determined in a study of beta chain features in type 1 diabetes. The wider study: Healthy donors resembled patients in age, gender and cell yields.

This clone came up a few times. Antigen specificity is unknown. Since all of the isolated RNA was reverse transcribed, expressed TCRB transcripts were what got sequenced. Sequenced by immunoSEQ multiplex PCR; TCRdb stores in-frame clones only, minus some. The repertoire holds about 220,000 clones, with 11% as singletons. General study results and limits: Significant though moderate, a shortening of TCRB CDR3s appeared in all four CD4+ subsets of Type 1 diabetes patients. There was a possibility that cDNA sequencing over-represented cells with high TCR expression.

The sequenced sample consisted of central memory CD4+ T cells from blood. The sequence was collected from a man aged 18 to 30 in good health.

The CDR3 sequence: CASSLAGQVDEQYF. For the CDR3, the DNA is TGTGCCAGCAGCTTGGCGGGACAGGTGGACGAGCAGTACTTC. The chain combines TRBV5-8 with TRBJ2-7, with 8 bases matching TRBD1. The CDR3 runs 14 residues. Germline CDR1 is SGHTS and CDR2 is YDEGEE. Germline trimming cut 0 bases from V and 5 bases from J; bases unmatched to any gene: 4. The variable domain in full, with the rest retrieved from reference TRBV5-8 and TRBJ2-7, is EAGVTQSPTHLIKTRGQQATLRCSPISGHTSVYWYQQALGLGLQFLLWYDEGEERNRGNFPPRFSGRQFPNYSSELNVNALELEDSALYLCASSLAGQVDEQYFGPGTRLTVT.